A single sample gave rise to the 8 T cell receptor beta chains below, sequenced in a study of early T cells in non-severe SARS-CoV-2 infection. TCRdb re-called the 5' RACE reads with MiXCR, one entry per CDR3 protein. The sample carries more than 95,000 distinct CDR3 sequences, 9.5% to 11% recorded once. The input for sequencing was whole blood, taken at baseline. These receptors all come from an adult who was a healthcare worker with PCR-confirmed SARS-CoV-2 infection or an uninfected control (not recorded which).

This clonotype was picked up a small number of times. The junction differs from germline at one of its ends, possibly a read error. The chain joins TRBV7-3 to TRBJ1-2; the match to TRBD1 covers 8 bases. Germline V CDR1 and CDR2: SGHTA, FQGTGA. This CDR3 is 15 amino acids long. For the CDR3, the DNA is TGTACCAGCAGCTTACCGGGACAGGTTATGGATGGCTACACCTTC. Residues: CTSSLPGQVMDGYTF.

V is TRBV18 and J is TRBJ1-3; D might be TRBD1 (5 bases). Germline-derived CDR1 and CDR2 are KGHSH and LQKENI. V lost 0 bases and J lost 1, with 10 bases in between. This CDR3 is 16 amino acids long. CDR3 DNA sequence: TGTGCCAGCTCACCACCATTTGAGGGGTCTGGAAACACCATATATTTT. It yields the protein CASSPPFEGSGNTIYF.

This clonotype was detected many times. The V gene is TRBV7-2, the J gene TRBJ1-2; TRBD1 might be the D (5 bases). Germline values: CDR1 SGHTA, CDR2 FQGNSA. Trimming shortened V by 1 base and J by 6 bases, and 15 bases separated the two germline ends. The CDR3 has 15 amino acids. The CDR3 DNA is TGTGCCAGCAGCTTAGTGACTTATTCGGGGGATGGCTACACCTTC. Protein product: CASSLVTYSGDGYTF. Variable domain in full (rest from reference TRBV7-2 and TRBJ1-2): GAGVSQSPSNKVTEKGKDVELRCDPISGHTALYWYRQSLGQGLEFLIYFQGNSAPDKSGLPSDRFSAERTGGSVSTLTIQRTQQEDSAVYLCASSLVTYSGDGYTFGSGTRLTVV.

This clonotype appeared many times. The DNA for the CDR3 is TGTGCCAGCATCAAGGGACAGGCTATGAACACTGAAGCTTTCTTT. Translating gives CASIKGQAMNTEAFF. The J gene is TRBJ1-1, the V gene TRBV6-6; 8 bases are a match to TRBD1. Losses at the gene ends were 7 bases for V and 0 bases for J; bases not matched to a gene: 7. The CDR3 has 15 residues. Germline V lookup: CDR1 MNHNY, CDR2 SVGAGI (reference sequence).

V gene TRBV4-3 combines with J gene TRBJ1-1; the D gene is possibly TRBD1 (6 bases). CDR3 length equals 17 residues. Trimming stripped 0 bases from V and 5 bases from J, with 19 bases between. CDR1 is LGHNA and CDR2 is YSLEER in the germline V gene. The CDR3 sequence: CASSQDSGHPSGTEAFF. Written as DNA, the CDR3 is TGCGCCAGCAGCCAAGACTCGGGACACCCCTCGGGGACTGAAGCTTTCTTT.

This clonotype was recorded at least ten times. The chain couples TRBV2 to TRBJ2-2, with D uncertain. V was pared by 4 bases and J by 2 bases, with 11 bases between. The CDR3 covers 15 residues. Per germline, CDR1 SNHLY and CDR2 FYNNEI. CDR3 region: CASSAGSLNTGELFF. The CDR3 DNA reads TGTGCCAGCAGTGCGGGCTCACTCAACACCGGGGAGCTGTTTTTT.

As concerns this clonotype: This may come from a read error, since a much larger clone is one base off. The rearrangement links TRBV14 to TRBJ2-7, with a tentative D call TRBD1 (6 bases). The CDR3 runs 14 residues. Trimming shortened V by 2 bases and J by 5 bases, and 13 bases separated the two germline ends. Per the germline V gene, CDR1 is SGHDN and CDR2 is FVKESK. The CDR3 nucleotides are TGTGCCAGCAGCCAACTGACAGGAACCAACGAGCAGTACTTC. Translating it yields CASSQLTGTNEQYF.

The V gene is TRBV6-1, the J gene TRBJ2-1, with 8 positions matching TRBD2. V dropped 6 bases and J dropped 1; count of bases not matched to a gene: 2. Looked up from germline, CDR1 is MNHNS and CDR2 is SASEGT. The CDR3 spans 14 residues. The CDR3 loop is CASRGGGSYNEQFF. DNA for the CDR3: TGTGCCAGCAGAGGCGGGGGGTCCTACAATGAGCAGTTCTTC.